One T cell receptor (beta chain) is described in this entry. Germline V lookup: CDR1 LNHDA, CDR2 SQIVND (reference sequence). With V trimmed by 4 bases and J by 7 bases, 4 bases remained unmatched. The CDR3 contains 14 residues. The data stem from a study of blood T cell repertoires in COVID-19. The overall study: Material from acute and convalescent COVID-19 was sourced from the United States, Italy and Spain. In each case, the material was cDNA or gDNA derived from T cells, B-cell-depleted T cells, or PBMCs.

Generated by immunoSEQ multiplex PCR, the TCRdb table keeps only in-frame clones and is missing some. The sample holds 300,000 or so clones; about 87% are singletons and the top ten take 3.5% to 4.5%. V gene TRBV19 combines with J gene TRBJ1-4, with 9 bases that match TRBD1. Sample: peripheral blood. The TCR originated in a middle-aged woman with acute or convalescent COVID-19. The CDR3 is CASSRDRGSEKLFF. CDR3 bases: TGTGCCAGTAGTAGAGACAGGGGGAGTGAAAAACTGTTTTTT.